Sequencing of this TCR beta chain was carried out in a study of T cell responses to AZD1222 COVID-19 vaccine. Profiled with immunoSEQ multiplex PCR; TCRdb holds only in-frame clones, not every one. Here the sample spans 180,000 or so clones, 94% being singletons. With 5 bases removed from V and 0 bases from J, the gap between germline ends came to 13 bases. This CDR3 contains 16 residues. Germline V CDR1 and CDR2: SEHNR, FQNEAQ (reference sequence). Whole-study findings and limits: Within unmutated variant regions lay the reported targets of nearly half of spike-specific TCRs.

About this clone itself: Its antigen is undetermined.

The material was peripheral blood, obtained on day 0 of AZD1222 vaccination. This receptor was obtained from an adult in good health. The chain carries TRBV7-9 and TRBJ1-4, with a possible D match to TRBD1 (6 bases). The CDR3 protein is CASSPKGGSTNEKLFF. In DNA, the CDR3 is TGTGCCAGCAGCCCGAAGGGGGGATCAACTAATGAAAAACTGTTTTTT.